This T cell receptor (beta chain) was identified during a study of blood T cells in healthy people across ages. Study observations and caveats: Per-million-T-cell TCR beta diversity fell roughly linearly with age. Both higher diversity and more naive CD4+ cells marked long-lived donors when set against aged donors.

As to this clonotype: Antigen: not known.

Healthy Caucasian individuals from Russia aged about 6 to 95 were enrolled as donors. Total RNA, at least 5.5 micrograms per sample, was extracted from PBMCs. Primed by a sample-barcoded 5' primer and a J-beta primer mix, a second PCR proceeded for about 6 to 12 cycles. TCRdb called the 5' RACE reads again in MiXCR, with one record for every CDR3 protein. This repertoire shows about 1,400,000 distinct CDR3 sequences, around 59% found once; its top ten account for over 5.5%. In germline, CDR1 is LGHNA, CDR2 YNFKEQ. V lost 2 bases and J 0 bases, leaving 16 bases between the germline ends. The length of the CDR3 is 17 residues.

The clonotype originates from a man aged 18-30 years in good health. What was sequenced was blood. This rearrangement joins TRBV4-2 to TRBJ1-1; D remains ambiguous. The CDR3 loop reads CASSQPRLIPLNTEAFF. CDR3 DNA sequence: TGTGCCAGCAGCCAACCGCGACTCATTCCACTGAACACTGAAGCTTTCTTT.